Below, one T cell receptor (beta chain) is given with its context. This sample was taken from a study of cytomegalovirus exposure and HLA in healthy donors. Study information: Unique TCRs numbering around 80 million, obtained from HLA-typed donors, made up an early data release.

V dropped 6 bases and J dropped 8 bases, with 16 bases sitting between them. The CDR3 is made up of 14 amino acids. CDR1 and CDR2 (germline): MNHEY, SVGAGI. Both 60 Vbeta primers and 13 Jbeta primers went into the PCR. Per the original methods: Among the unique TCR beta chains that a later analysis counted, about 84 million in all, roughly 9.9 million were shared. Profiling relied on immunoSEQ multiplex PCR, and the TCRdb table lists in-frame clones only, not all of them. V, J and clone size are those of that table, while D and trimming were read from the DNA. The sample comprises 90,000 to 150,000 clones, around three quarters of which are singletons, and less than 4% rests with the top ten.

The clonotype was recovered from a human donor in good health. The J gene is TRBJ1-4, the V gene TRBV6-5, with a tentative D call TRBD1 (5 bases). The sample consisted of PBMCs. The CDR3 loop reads CASSLGGIYEKLFF. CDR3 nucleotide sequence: TGTGCCAGCAGCCTCGGGGGTATCTACGAAAAACTGTTTTTT.